This TCR beta chain comes out of a study of T cell responses to AZD1222 COVID-19 vaccine. Details on this clone: The target antigen is unknown.

Clones were sequenced by immunoSEQ multiplex PCR, and TCRdb holds only the in-frame ones, with some missing. The sample comprises 99,000 or so clones, about 85% of which are singletons, and around 2.7% rests with the top ten. The CDR3 contains 16 residues. V lost 2 bases, J lost 5 bases, and 8 bases stayed unmatched. Germline V gene lookup returns CDR1 KGHDR and CDR2 SFDVKD. Study-level points and caveats: Spike-spanning, vaccine-associated CD4 TCRs were dominant at 160-218 and 743-854. Breadth and depth of Spike-specific TCRs rose after two AZD1222 doses. Repertoire samples came only from after the peak T cell response.

The V and J genes are TRBV24-1 and TRBJ2-1, with 7 bases that match TRBD2. The source was peripheral blood, collected on day 0 of AZD1222 vaccination. This sequence was found in an adult in good health. CDR3 bases: TGTGCCACCAGTGATTCCCGGGACTACCCACACAATGAGCAGTTCTTC. This translates into CATSDSRDYPHNEQFF.